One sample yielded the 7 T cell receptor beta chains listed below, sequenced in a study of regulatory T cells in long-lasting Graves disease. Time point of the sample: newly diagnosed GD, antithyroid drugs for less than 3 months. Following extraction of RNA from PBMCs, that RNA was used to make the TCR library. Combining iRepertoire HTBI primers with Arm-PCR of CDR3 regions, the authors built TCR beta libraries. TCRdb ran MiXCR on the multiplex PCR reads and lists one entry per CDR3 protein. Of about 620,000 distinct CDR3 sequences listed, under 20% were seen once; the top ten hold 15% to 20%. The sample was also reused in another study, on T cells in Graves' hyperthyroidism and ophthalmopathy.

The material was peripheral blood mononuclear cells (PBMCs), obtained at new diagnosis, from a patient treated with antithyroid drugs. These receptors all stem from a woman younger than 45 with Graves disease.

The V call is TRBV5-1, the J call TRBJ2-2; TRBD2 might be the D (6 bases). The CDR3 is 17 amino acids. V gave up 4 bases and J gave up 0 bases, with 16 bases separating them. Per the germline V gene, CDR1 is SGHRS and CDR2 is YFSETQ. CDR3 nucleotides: TGCGCCAGCAGCCCGATGGTAGCGGACGCGAACACCGGGGAGCTGTTTTTT. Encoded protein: CASSPMVADANTGELFF. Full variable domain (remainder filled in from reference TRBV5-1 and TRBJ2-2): KAGVTQTPRYLIKTRGQQVTLSCSPISGHRSVSWYQQTPGQGLQFLFEYFSETQRNKGNFPGRFSGRQFSNSRSEMNVSTLELGDSALYLCASSPMVADANTGELFFGEGSRLTVL.

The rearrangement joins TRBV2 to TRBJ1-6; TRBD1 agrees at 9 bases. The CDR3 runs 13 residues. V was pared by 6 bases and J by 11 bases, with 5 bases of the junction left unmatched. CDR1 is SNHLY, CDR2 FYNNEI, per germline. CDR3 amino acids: CASRDRGMTPLHF. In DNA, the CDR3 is TGTGCCAGCAGAGACAGGGGGATGACACCCCTCCACTTT. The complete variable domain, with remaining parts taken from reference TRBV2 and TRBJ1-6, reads EPEVTQTPSHQVTQMGQEVILRCVPISNHLYFYWYRQILGQKVEFLVSFYNNEISEKSEIFDDQFSVERPDGSNFTLKIRSTKLEDSAMYFCASRDRGMTPLHFGNGTRLTVT.

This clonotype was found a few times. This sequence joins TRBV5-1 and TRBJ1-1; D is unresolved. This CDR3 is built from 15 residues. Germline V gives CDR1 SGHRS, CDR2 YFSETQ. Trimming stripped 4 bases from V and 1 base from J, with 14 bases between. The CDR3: CASSAELTENTEAFF. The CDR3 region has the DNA TGCGCCAGCAGCGCCGAACTGACGGAGAACACTGAAGCTTTCTTT.

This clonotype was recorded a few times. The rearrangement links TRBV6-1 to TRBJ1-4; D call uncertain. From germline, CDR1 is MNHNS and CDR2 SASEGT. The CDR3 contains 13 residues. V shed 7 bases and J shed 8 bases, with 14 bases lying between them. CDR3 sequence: CASKPGGTEKLFF. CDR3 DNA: TGTGCCAGCAAACCCGGTGGCACGGAAAAACTGTTTTTT.

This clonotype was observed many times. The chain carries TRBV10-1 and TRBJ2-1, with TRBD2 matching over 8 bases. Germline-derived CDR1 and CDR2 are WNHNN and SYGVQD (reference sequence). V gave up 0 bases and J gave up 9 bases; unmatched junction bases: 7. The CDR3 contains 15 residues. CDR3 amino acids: CASSESTRLAGEQFF. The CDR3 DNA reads TGCGCCAGCAGTGAGTCGACTCGGCTAGCGGGTGAGCAGTTCTTC.

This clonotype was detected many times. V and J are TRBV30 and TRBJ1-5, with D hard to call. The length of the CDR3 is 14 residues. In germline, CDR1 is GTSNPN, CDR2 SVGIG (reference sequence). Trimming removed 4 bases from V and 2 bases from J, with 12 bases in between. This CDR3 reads CAWTTNNGNQPQHF. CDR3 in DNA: TGTGCCTGGACGACTAACAACGGCAATCAGCCCCAGCATTTT.

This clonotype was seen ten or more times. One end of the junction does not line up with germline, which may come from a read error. CDR3 coding DNA: TGTGCCTGGAGTACAGGGGCAGTCTATGACTACACCTTC. It is translated as CAWSTGAVYDYTF. The J gene is TRBJ1-2, the V gene TRBV30; 7 nucleotides align to TRBD1. Germline loops: CDR1 GTSNPN, CDR2 SVGIG (reference sequence). This CDR3 has 13 amino acids.